Below are 26 T cell receptor beta chains sequenced from a single sample in a study of blood T cell repertoires in COVID-19. The protocol was immunoSEQ multiplex PCR, while the TCRdb copy is restricted to in-frame clones and leaves out a portion. The repertoire holds 470,000 or so clones, roughly 90% seen once, with 4.3% in the top ten. Sample: peripheral blood. All receptors come from a woman aged 25-40 years with acute or convalescent COVID-19.

This chain links TRBV5-4 with TRBJ1-2, with no clear D. CDR1 is SGHNT and CDR2 is YYREEE in the germline V gene (reference sequence). Trimming shortened V by 0 bases and J by 9 bases, and 9 bases separated the two germline ends. CDR3 length: 12 amino acids. The CDR3 coding sequence is TGTGCCAGCAGCTTGGTCACGGGGAGCTACACCTTC. Its protein product is CASSLVTGSYTF.

CDR3 nucleotide sequence: TGTGCCACCAGTGATTCTACCGGGACAGGGCGTGAGCAGTTCTTC. Its protein is CATSDSTGTGREQFF. V gene TRBV24-1 combines with J gene TRBJ2-1, with 9 bases lining up with TRBD1. Germline V CDR1 and CDR2: KGHDR, SFDVKD. V lost 2 bases, J lost 9 bases, and 7 bases stayed unmatched. The CDR3 loop spans 15 amino acids.

The V and J genes are TRBV18 and TRBJ2-7, with 7 bases lining up with TRBD1. From germline, CDR1 is KGHSH and CDR2 LQKENI. The ends lost 3 bases at V and 6 bases at J; junction bases unmatched: 5. The CDR3 sequence is 13 residues long. CDR3 nucleotide sequence: TGTGCCAGCTCACCTGGGGCAGGGGGCGAGCAGTACTTC. Protein sequence: CASSPGAGGEQYF. Drawing the rest from reference TRBV18 and TRBJ2-7, the complete variable domain is NAGVMQNPRHLVRRRGQEARLRCSPMKGHSHVYWYRQLPEEGLKFMVYLQKENIIDESGMPKERFSAEFPKEGPSILRIQQVVRGDSAAYFCASSPGAGGEQYFGPGTRLTVT.

Many counts were recorded for this clone. The chain couples TRBV15 to TRBJ1-6; the match to TRBD1 covers 8 bases. The J segment lost 7 bases and the V segment lost 7 bases, leaving 9 bases of the junction unmatched. The germline gives CDR1 LNHNV, CDR2 YYDKDF (reference sequence). CDR3 length: 15 amino acids. For the CDR3, the DNA is TGTGCCACCACGAGGACCGGGACAGGAAATTCACCCCTCCACTTT. Translating gives CATTRTGTGNSPLHF.

This rearrangement joins TRBV11-2 to TRBJ2-1; 10 bases fit TRBD2. This CDR3 spans 15 amino acids. The ends lost 7 bases at V and 4 bases at J; junction bases unmatched: 7. CDR1 and CDR2 from the germline V gene are SGHAT and FQNNGV. The CDR3 DNA reads as TGTGCCAGCAAGCCAAGGACTAGCGGTTACAATGAGCAGTTCTTC. It specifies CASKPRTSGYNEQFF.

The chain couples TRBV3-1 (or the pseudogene TRBV3-2) to TRBJ2-5; D call uncertain. Germline V lookup: CDR1 LGHDT, CDR2 YNNKEL (reference sequence). The V end lost 4 bases, the J end lost 2 bases, and 20 bases lay between the germline ends. The CDR3 covers 17 residues. CDR3 residues: CASSPRRLGRMQETQYF. The CDR3 DNA sequence: TGTGCCAGCAGCCCCCGGCGTTTGGGCAGGATGCAAGAGACCCAGTACTTC.

The V call is TRBV7-9, the J call TRBJ1-1, with TRBD1 identical over 12 bases. Germline V gene data show CDR1 as SEHNR and CDR2 as FQNEAQ (reference sequence). V trimming: 5 bases; J trimming: 0 bases; junction bases outside the gene matches: 1. The CDR3 extends over 15 amino acids. CDR3 protein: CASSRDRGLNTEAFF. Here the CDR3 DNA reads TGTGCCAGCAGCCGGGACAGGGGGCTGAACACTGAAGCTTTCTTT.

The rearrangement links TRBV30 to TRBJ2-5; no definite D call. The CDR3 length is 11 residues. V was clipped by 3 bases and J by 1 base, with 3 bases between them. Germline values: CDR1 GTSNPN, CDR2 SVGIG (reference sequence). CDR3 sequence (DNA): TGTGCCTGGAGCATCCAAGAGACCCAGTACTTC. The encoded protein is CAWSIQETQYF.

This clone was seen only once. The CDR3 spells CATSRVDTQYF. DNA for the CDR3: TGTGCCACCAGTCGGGTGGATACGCAGTATTTT. The chain links TRBV19 to TRBJ2-3; D unclear. In germline, CDR1 is LNHDA, CDR2 SQIVND (reference sequence). The germline V and J ends were trimmed by 10 bases and 6 bases, with 11 bases remaining between them. This CDR3 has 11 amino acids. Full variable domain (missing parts from reference TRBV19 and TRBJ2-3): DGGITQSPKYLFRKEGQNVTLSCEQNLNHDAMYWYRQDPGQGLRLIYYSQIVNDFQKGDIAEGYSVSREKKESFPLTVTSAQKNPTAFYLCATSRVDTQYFGPGTRLTVL.

The chain combines TRBV30 with TRBJ2-2; D not certain. The ends were cut back, 4 bases at V and 6 bases at J, with 9 bases in the middle. Germline V gene lookup returns CDR1 GTSNPN and CDR2 SVGIG (reference sequence). This CDR3 has 12 amino acids. CDR3 protein: CAWNPGAGELFF. CDR3 in DNA: TGTGCCTGGAATCCAGGCGCCGGGGAGCTGTTTTTT.

The V call is TRBV3-1 (or the pseudogene TRBV3-2), the J call TRBJ2-3; possible D gene TRBD1, 6 bases. CDR1 is LGHDT and CDR2 is YNNKEL in the germline V gene (reference sequence). With 1 base removed from V and 0 bases from J, the gap between germline ends came to 11 bases. The CDR3 loop spans 16 amino acids. Written as DNA, the CDR3 is TGTGCCAGCAGCCAAGTAGGGGACACCAGCACAGATACGCAGTATTTT. Amino acid sequence: CASSQVGDTSTDTQYF.

The J gene is TRBJ1-1, the V gene TRBV14; 9 bases agree with TRBD1. V shed 1 base, J shed 5 bases, and the junction held 8 bases outside the gene matches. The CDR3 is 16 amino acids. CDR1 is SGHDN, CDR2 FVKESK, per germline. CDR3 in amino acids: CASSQGGRTGDTEAFF. DNA of the CDR3: TGTGCCAGCAGCCAAGGTGGTAGGACAGGGGATACTGAAGCTTTCTTT.

V and J are TRBV28 and TRBJ2-3; a weak D match, TRBD2 (6 bases). Germline values: CDR1 MDHEN, CDR2 SYDVKM. This CDR3 has 16 amino acids. V was trimmed by 6 bases and J by 0 bases, leaving 16 bases between them. CDR3 DNA: TGTGCCAGCAGCCCGGGGACTCCTATTAGCACAGATACGCAGTATTTT. As protein: CASSPGTPISTDTQYF.

Here the CDR3 reads CATSDTSGASYEQYF. The CDR3, as DNA: TGTGCCACCAGTGATACTAGCGGGGCCTCCTACGAGCAGTACTTC. This chain uses TRBV24-1 with TRBJ2-7; the match to TRBD2 covers 10 bases. Germline V lookup: CDR1 KGHDR, CDR2 SFDVKD. This CDR3 is 15 amino acids long. Trimming at V came to 3 bases and at J to 0 bases, leaving 1 base not matched to a gene.

This clone was seen just once. The J gene is TRBJ2-1, the V gene TRBV3-1 (or the pseudogene TRBV3-2); 9 bases agree with TRBD2. V was pared by 3 bases and J by 6 bases, with 9 bases of the junction left unmatched. CDR1 is LGHDT, CDR2 YNNKEL, per germline (reference sequence). The CDR3 totals 16 residues. CDR3 DNA: TGTGCCAGCAGCCAGACCGCTGGCGGGGGGGCCAATGAGCAGTTCTTC. As protein: CASSQTAGGGANEQFF.

V usage is TRBV25-1 and J usage is TRBJ1-5; D is unclear. The CDR3 is 17 amino acids. Germline V CDR1 and CDR2: MGHDK, SYGVNS. V gave up 0 bases and J gave up 6 bases, with 18 bases separating them. The CDR3 region is CASSEYPLVAPGQPQHF. CDR3 in DNA: TGTGCCAGCAGTGAATATCCCCTCGTGGCCCCGGGTCAGCCCCAGCATTTT.

J is TRBJ2-3 and V is TRBV7-2; 8 bases fit TRBD2. V lost 11 bases to trimming and J lost 0 bases; unmatched junction nucleotides: 7. Germline V gene lookup returns CDR1 SGHTA and CDR2 FQGNSA. This CDR3 is built from 14 residues. Written as DNA, the CDR3 is TGTGCCGGGCGGGGGGTCGCTAGCACAGATACGCAGTATTTT. It translates to CAGRGVASTDTQYF. The full variable domain, completed using reference TRBV7-2 and TRBJ2-3, is GAGVSQSPSNKVTEKGKDVELRCDPISGHTALYWYRQSLGQGLEFLIYFQGNSAPDKSGLPSDRFSAERTGGSVSTLTIQRTQQEDSAVYLCAGRGVASTDTQYFGPGTRLTVL.

CDR3 bases: TGTGCCAGCAGCTTAAGCGGGGGGCCTATCCGAGGCTACACCTTC. Translating gives CASSLSGGPIRGYTF. The chain couples TRBV7-9 to TRBJ1-2, with D perhaps TRBD1 (6 bases). The CDR3 length is 15 residues. Germline lookup yields CDR1 SEHNR and CDR2 FQNEAQ (reference sequence). V gave up 2 bases and J gave up 8 bases, with 18 bases separating them. Based on the CDR3 plus reference TRBV7-9 and TRBJ1-2, the full variable domain is DTGVSQNPRHKITKRGQNVTFRCDPISEHNRLYWYRQTLGQGPEFLTYFQNEAQLEKSRLLSDRFSAERPKGSFSTLEIQRTEQGDSAMYLCASSLSGGPIRGYTFGSGTRLTVV.

The rearrangement joins TRBV29-1 to TRBJ1-2; no firm D call. Trimming stripped 7 bases from V and 1 base from J, with 13 bases between. The CDR3 is 13 amino acids. From germline, CDR1 is SQVTM and CDR2 ANQGSEA. CDR3 amino acids: CSAAIFNNYGYTF. CDR3 bases: TGCAGCGCCGCTATATTCAATAACTATGGCTACACCTTC.

This sequence joins TRBV11-2 and TRBJ1-1; 7 nucleotides agree with TRBD1. This CDR3 is 15 amino acids long. Trimming cost V 6 bases and J 0 bases; bases outside gene matches: 7. CDR1 is SGHAT and CDR2 is FQNNGV in the germline V gene. CDR3 bases: TGTGCCAGCAGTAAAACAGGGGCGATGAACACTGAAGCTTTCTTT. Encoded protein: CASSKTGAMNTEAFF.

This clone has a single count. This chain uses TRBV6-5 with TRBJ2-7, with 7 nucleotides matching TRBD2. Looked up from germline, CDR1 is MNHEY and CDR2 is SVGAGI. The junction had 8 bases not matched to a gene; V was cut back by 0 bases and J by 3 bases. The CDR3 sequence is 16 residues long. The CDR3 region has the DNA TGTGCCAGCAGTTACTCAAGTTATCGGACTAGCTACGAGCAGTACTTC. It is translated as CASSYSSYRTSYEQYF.

The V call is TRBV5-6, the J call TRBJ1-1; D possibly corresponds to TRBD1 (5 bases). Germline CDR1 is SGHDT and CDR2 is YYEEEE. The CDR3 runs 14 residues. V was clipped by 1 base and J by 2 bases, with 9 bases between them. The CDR3 here is CASSLYRTNTEAFF. The CDR3 DNA reads TGTGCCAGCAGCTTGTACAGGACAAACACTGAAGCTTTCTTT.

A word on this clone: The junction does not match germline at one end; this may be a read error. The identical CDR3 is also encoded by other nucleotide sequences in the sample. V and J are TRBV11-2 and TRBJ1-2, with a weak D call TRBD1 (5 bases). The CDR3 contains 14 residues. The germline gives CDR1 SGHAT, CDR2 FQNNGV. The CDR3 bases are TGTGCCAGCAGCCCGCAAGGGACTGGCTATGGCTATACCTTC. This sequence encodes CASSPQGTGYGYTF.

This sequence joins TRBV12-2 and TRBJ1-2; the table's TRBD1 call for D was not verified on the DNA. TRBV12-2 is a known pseudogene. The CDR3 covers 16 residues. CDR3: CASRLSKGGLGYGYTF. CDR3 sequence (DNA): TGTGCAAGTCGCCTAAGCAAAGGGGGATTGGGCTATGGCTACACCTTC.

This sequence joins TRBV18 and TRBJ2-1; tentatively, D is TRBD1 (6 bases). V lost 1 base to trimming and J lost 0 bases, with 13 bases between them. This CDR3 is built from 17 residues. The germline CDR1 and CDR2 sequences are KGHSH and LQKENI. DNA for the CDR3: TGTGCCAGCTCACCACGTTCGACAGGATTCTCCTACAATGAGCAGTTCTTC. It translates to CASSPRSTGFSYNEQFF. The variable domain in full, completed from reference TRBV18 and TRBJ2-1, reads NAGVMQNPRHLVRRRGQEARLRCSPMKGHSHVYWYRQLPEEGLKFMVYLQKENIIDESGMPKERFSAEFPKEGPSILRIQQVVRGDSAAYFCASSPRSTGFSYNEQFFGPGTRLTVL.

This chain joins TRBV28 and TRBJ1-1; 9 nucleotides agree with TRBD1. The CDR3 contains 16 residues. Germline CDR1 is MDHEN and CDR2 is SYDVKM. Trimming took 7 bases from V and 4 from J; bases not matched to a gene: 13. CDR3 sequence reads: CASNFNRDRVGTEAFF. Here the CDR3 DNA reads TGTGCCAGCAATTTTAACCGGGACAGGGTAGGCACTGAAGCTTTCTTT.